Listed below are T cell receptor beta chains from one sample, sequenced in a study of T-cell reconstitution after alpha-beta-depleted transplantation in children. Each CDR3 protein is one row after TCRdb ran MiXCR on the PCR reads. Among hundreds of thousands of distinct CDR3 sequences listed, 17% were seen once. The input for sequencing was PBMCs, mostly from graft donor cells, taken 360 days after TCRalphabeta/CD19-depleted stem cell transplant. These receptors were obtained from a male patient between 2 and 10 years old who had a stem cell transplant for acute lymphoblastic leukemia, so the T cells may come from the graft donor. CDR3s include the opening cysteine and the closing phenylalanine or tryptophan. The order of the fields is V gene, D gene, clone size, J gene, CDR3 protein, CDR3 DNA. The D gene is left open where the match is weak. Size is omitted from some rows. Given values are once, few, many or a class for expanded clones.

V: TRBV5-1
D: .
size: once
J: TRBJ2-2
CDR3: CASSLYQDLTGELFF
DNA: TGCGCCAGCAGCTTGTACCAGGACCTCACCGGGGAGCTGTTTTTT

V: TRBV7-2
D: .
size: .
J: TRBJ2-7
CDR3: CASSFGRIPYEQYF
DNA: TGTGCCAGCAGCTTCGGCAGGATACCCTACGAGCAGTACTTC

V: TRBV5-5
D: .
size: .
J: TRBJ2-1
CDR3: CASSLGFPTYNEQFF
DNA: TGTGCCAGCAGCTTAGGCTTTCCAACTTACAATGAGCAGTTCTTC

V: TRBV12-3/TRBV12-4
D: .
size: few
J: TRBJ2-3
CDR3: CASSDLPQGFVDTQYF
DNA: TGTGCCAGCAGTGACCTCCCGCAGGGGTTCGTGGATACGCAGTATTTT

V: TRBV5-4
D: TRBD2
size: few
J: TRBJ2-7
CDR3: CASSLDLAGRSSEQYF
DNA: TGTGCCAGCAGCTTGGATCTAGCGGGGCGATCCTCCGAGCAGTACTTC

V: TRBV6-2/TRBV6-3
D: .
size: .
J: TRBJ2-7
CDR3: CASTLDGTYEQYF
DNA: TGTGCCAGCACCCTGGACGGAACCTACGAGCAGTACTTC

V: TRBV4-3
D: .
size: many
J: TRBJ2-4
CDR3: CASSQDWPQEQELAKNIQYF
DNA: TGCGCCAGCAGCCAAGATTGGCCACAAGAGCAGGAACTAGCCAAAAACATTCAGTACTTC

V: TRBV5-4
D: .
size: .
J: TRBJ2-3
CDR3: CASSLQGRNTDTQYF
DNA: TGTGCCAGCAGCTTGCAAGGGCGGAACACAGATACGCAGTATTTT

V: TRBV3-1
D: .
size: .
J: TRBJ2-1
CDR3: CASSPWDIGEQFF
DNA: TGTGCCAGCAGCCCCTGGGACATTGGTGAGCAGTTCTTC

V: TRBV5-1
D: .
size: many
J: TRBJ2-1
CDR3: CASSSAGGFSYNEQFF
DNA: TGCGCCAGCAGCTCCGCCGGGGGTTTCTCCTACAATGAGCAGTTCTTC

V: TRBV9
D: .
size: few
J: TRBJ2-2
CDR3: CASVNGANGELFF
DNA: TGTGCCAGCGTTAACGGCGCGAACGGGGAGCTGTTTTTT

V: TRBV5-1
D: .
size: .
J: TRBJ1-1
CDR3: CASSLAGFIGTEAFF
DNA: TGCGCCAGCAGCTTGGCAGGGTTTATAGGCACTGAAGCTTTCTTT

V: TRBV5-1
D: .
size: few
J: TRBJ2-2
CDR3: CASSPLAIANTGELFF
DNA: TGCGCCAGCAGCCCCCTAGCGATCGCGAACACCGGGGAGCTGTTTTTT

V: TRBV12-3/TRBV12-4
D: .
size: .
J: TRBJ1-5
CDR3: CASRPPGDQPQHF
DNA: TGTGCCAGCAGACCCCCGGGGGATCAGCCCCAGCATTTT

V: TRBV24-1
D: .
size: .
J: TRBJ1-2
CDR3: CATTIVFQGYGYTF
DNA: TGTGCCACCACGATAGTATTCCAGGGCTATGGCTACACCTTC

V: TRBV20-1
D: .
size: few
J: TRBJ2-2
CDR3: CSARGAVGYTGELFF
DNA: TGCAGTGCTAGAGGAGCAGTAGGTTACACCGGGGAGCTGTTTTTT

V: TRBV20-1
D: TRBD1
size: few
J: TRBJ1-1
CDR3: CSARGLTGYTEAFF
DNA: TGCAGTGCTAGAGGGCTGACAGGGTACACTGAAGCTTTCTTT

V: TRBV7-6
D: TRBD2
size: .
J: TRBJ2-1
CDR3: CASSPRASGGNNEQFF
DNA: TGTGCCAGCAGCCCCCGGGCGAGCGGGGGAAACAATGAGCAGTTCTTC

V: TRBV6-1
D: TRBD2
size: few
J: TRBJ2-7
CDR3: CASKRLADTYEQYF
DNA: TGTGCCAGCAAAAGGCTAGCGGATACCTACGAGCAGTACTTC

V: TRBV7-2
D: .
size: few
J: TRBJ2-3
CDR3: CASSLAHGNTQYF
DNA: TGTGCCAGCAGCTTAGCGCACGGCAATACGCAGTATTTT

V: TRBV5-1
D: .
size: few
J: TRBJ1-1
CDR3: CASSLGADNEAFF
DNA: TGCGCCAGCAGCCTCGGGGCCGACAATGAAGCTTTCTTT

V: TRBV28
D: TRBD2
size: .
J: TRBJ2-5
CDR3: CASSTFKRLAGETQYF
DNA: TGTGCCAGCAGCACCTTCAAGCGACTAGCGGGAGAGACCCAGTACTTC

V: TRBV7-6
D: .
size: .
J: TRBJ1-6
CDR3: CASSLLNRGNSPLHF
DNA: TGTGCCAGCAGCCTCCTTAATAGGGGTAATTCACCCCTCCACTTT

V: TRBV5-1
D: .
size: few
J: TRBJ2-7
CDR3: CASSLVPGSSYEQYF
DNA: TGCGCCAGCAGCTTGGTTCCGGGAAGCTCCTACGAGCAGTACTTC